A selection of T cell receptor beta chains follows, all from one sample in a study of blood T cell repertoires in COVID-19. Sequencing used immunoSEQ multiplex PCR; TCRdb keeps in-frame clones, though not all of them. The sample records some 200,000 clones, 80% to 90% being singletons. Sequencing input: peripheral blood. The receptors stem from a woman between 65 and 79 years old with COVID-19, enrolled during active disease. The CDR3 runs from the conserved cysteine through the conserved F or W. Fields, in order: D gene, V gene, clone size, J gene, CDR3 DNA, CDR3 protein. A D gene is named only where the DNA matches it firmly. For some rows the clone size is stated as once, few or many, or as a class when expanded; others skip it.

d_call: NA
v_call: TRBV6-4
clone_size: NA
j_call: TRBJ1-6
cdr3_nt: TGTGCCAGCAGTGAACAGGGCAATAATTCACCCCTCCACTTT
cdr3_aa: CASSEQGNNSPLHF

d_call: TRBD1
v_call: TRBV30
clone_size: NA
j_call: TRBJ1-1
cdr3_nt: TGTGCCTGGAGTACCAGACAGGGGAACACTGAAGCTTTCTTT
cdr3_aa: CAWSTRQGNTEAFF

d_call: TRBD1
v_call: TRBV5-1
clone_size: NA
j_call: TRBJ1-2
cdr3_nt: TGCGCCAGCAGCCTTAGGACAGGGGGCTATGGCTACACCTTC
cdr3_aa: CASSLRTGGYGYTF

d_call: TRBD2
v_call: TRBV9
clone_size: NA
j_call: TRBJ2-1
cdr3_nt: TGTGCCAGCAGCGTCGCTAGCGGGATAGGTGAGCAGTTCTTC
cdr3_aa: CASSVASGIGEQFF

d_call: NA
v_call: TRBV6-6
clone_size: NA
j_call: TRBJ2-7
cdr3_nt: TGTGCCAGCAGGATCAGGTACGAGCAGTACTTC
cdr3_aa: CASRIRYEQYF

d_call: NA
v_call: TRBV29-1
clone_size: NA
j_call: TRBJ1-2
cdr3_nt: TGCAGCGTTGAGGGGGCGCCCTATGGCTACACCTTC
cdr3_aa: CSVEGAPYGYTF

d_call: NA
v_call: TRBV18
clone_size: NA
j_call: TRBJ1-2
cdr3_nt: TGTGCCAGCTCACCACCGTCGAGAGACACCTATGGCTACACCTTC
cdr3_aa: CASSPPSRDTYGYTF

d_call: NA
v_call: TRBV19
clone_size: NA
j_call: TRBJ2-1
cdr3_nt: TGTGCCAGTAGTATAGAAAGCGCGAGAAGCTCCCATGAGCAGTTCTTC
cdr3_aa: CASSIESARSSHEQFF

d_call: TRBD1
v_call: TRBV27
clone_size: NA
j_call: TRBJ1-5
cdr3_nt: TGTGCCAGCAGTTTGGGAACAGGGGTGGGCCAGCCCCAGCATTTT
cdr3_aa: CASSLGTGVGQPQHF

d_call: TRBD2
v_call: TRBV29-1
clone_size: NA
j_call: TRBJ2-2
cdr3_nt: TGCAGCTTAAGGACTAGCGGGAACACCGGGGAGCTGTTTTTT
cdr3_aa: CSLRTSGNTGELFF

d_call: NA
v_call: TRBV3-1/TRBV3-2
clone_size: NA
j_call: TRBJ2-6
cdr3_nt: TGTGCCAGCAGAAGGGGGGGAGCTGGGGCCAACGTCCTGACTTTC
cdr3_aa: CASRRGGAGANVLTF

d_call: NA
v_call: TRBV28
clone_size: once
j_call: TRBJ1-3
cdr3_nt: TGTGCCGCGGCCTTTGGAAACACCATATATTTT
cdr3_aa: CAAAFGNTIYF